This T cell receptor beta chain derives from a study of identical twins. Whole-study findings and limits: Instead of following the same donors, the conclusions were based on cross-sectional statistical analysis.

This clonotype turned up a few times. Antigen unknown. This CDR3 comprises 15 residues. Germline V gene data show CDR1 as SGHRS and CDR2 as YFSETQ. Trimming stripped 0 bases from V and 2 bases from J, with 11 bases between. Each CDR3 protein gets one entry after TCRdb re-called the 5' RACE reads with MiXCR. The table lists 1.5 million or so distinct CDR3 sequences, roughly 35% of them singletons. The origin of this receptor is a newborn girl in good health. The sequenced sample was cord blood. The chain recombines TRBV5-1 with TRBJ2-5; no firm D call. The CDR3 reads CASSLAGHPQETQYF. The CDR3 nucleotides read TGCGCCAGCAGCTTGGCCGGTCATCCGCAAGAGACCCAGTACTTC.